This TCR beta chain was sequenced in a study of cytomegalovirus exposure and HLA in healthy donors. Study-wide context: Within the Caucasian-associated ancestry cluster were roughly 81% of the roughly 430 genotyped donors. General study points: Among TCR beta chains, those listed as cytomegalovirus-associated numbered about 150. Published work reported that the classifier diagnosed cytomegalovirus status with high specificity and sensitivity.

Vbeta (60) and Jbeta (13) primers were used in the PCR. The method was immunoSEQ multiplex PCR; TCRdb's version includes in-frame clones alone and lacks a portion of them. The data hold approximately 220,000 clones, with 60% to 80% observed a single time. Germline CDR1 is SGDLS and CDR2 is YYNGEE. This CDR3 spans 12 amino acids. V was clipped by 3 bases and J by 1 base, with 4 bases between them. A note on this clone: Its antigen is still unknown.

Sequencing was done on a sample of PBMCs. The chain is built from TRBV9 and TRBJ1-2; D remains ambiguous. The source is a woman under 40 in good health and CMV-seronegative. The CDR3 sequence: CASSDSNYGYTF. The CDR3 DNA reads TGTGCCAGCAGCGACAGTAACTATGGCTACACCTTC.